This TCR beta chain emerged from a study of response to subunit inactivated influenza vaccine. TCRdb redid the calling of the RT-PCR reads with MiXCR, one entry per CDR3 protein. The sample includes about 700,000 distinct CDR3 sequences, approximately 15% seen only once; the top ten take 7.5% to 8%. This clonotype showed up just a few times. Its cognate antigen is unknown. Findings and caveats of the study: Authors suggested few new T cells are recruited by each seasonal influenza vaccination.

The TCR was taken from a man aged 50-60 years who received an inactivated influenza vaccine. Material: PBMCs from blood, obtained approximately 15 days before vaccination.

The CDR3 loop is CASSPPLAGVETQYF. The CDR3 DNA follows: TGTGCCAGCAGCCCCCCGCTAGCGGGGGTTGAGACCCAGTACTTC. The chain joins TRBV6-1 to TRBJ2-5; TRBD2 agrees at 10 bases. Germline CDR1 is MNHNS and CDR2 is SASEGT. With 6 bases clipped from V and 5 bases from J, the junction kept 9 bases outside the gene matches. The CDR3 sequence is 15 residues long.